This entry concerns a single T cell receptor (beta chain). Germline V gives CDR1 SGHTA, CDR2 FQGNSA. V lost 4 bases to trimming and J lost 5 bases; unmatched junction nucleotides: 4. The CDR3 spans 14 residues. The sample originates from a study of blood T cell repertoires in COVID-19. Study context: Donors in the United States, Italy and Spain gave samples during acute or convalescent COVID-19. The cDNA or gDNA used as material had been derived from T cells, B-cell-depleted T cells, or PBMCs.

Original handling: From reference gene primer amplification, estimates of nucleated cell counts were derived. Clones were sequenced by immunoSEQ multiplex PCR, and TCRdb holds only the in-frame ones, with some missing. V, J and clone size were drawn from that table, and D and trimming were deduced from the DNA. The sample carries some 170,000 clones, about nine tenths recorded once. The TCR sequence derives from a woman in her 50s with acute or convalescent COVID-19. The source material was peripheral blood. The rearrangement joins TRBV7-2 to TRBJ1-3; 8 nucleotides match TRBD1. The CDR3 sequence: CASSSRQGRNTIYF. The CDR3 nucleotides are TGTGCCAGCAGCTCGAGACAGGGGCGAAACACCATATATTTT.